This T cell receptor beta chain was identified during a study of blood T cell repertoires in COVID-19. Study overall: Acute-phase and convalescent COVID-19 samples originated in the United States, Italy and Spain. From T cells, B-cell-depleted T cells, or PBMCs came the material, which was cDNA or gDNA.

As processed by the authors: Reference gene primer amplification gave nucleated cell count estimates. Produced via immunoSEQ multiplex PCR; TCRdb's table is partial and in-frame only. The V and J calls and clone size were taken over from that table, and D and trimming were inferred from the DNA. The sample shows roughly 290,000 clones, about 89% of them seen only once. The CDR3 sequence is 15 residues long. Trimming removed 4 bases from V and 0 bases from J, with 12 bases in between. CDR1 is SGHRS and CDR2 is YFSETQ in the germline V gene. The sequenced material came from peripheral blood. The clonotype was recovered from a man between 25 and 39 years old with acute or convalescent COVID-19. The V gene is TRBV5-1, the J gene TRBJ2-3; D not certain. This CDR3 reads CASSPSPLSTDTQYF. For the CDR3, the DNA is TGCGCCAGCAGCCCTTCCCCCCTTAGCACAGATACGCAGTATTTT.